This T cell receptor (beta chain) was documented in a study of blood T cell repertoires in COVID-19. This CDR3 has 14 residues. V was cut by 1 base and J by 8 bases, with 9 bases left in between. The germline V gene has CDR1 MDHEN and CDR2 SYDVKM. Repertoires were generated with immunoSEQ multiplex PCR, while TCRdb's copy carries only in-frame clones and drops some. The sample has roughly 42,000 clones, around 89% seen once. The sample was peripheral blood. This sequence originates from a man aged 45-65 years with active COVID-19. The rearrangement links TRBV28 to TRBJ1-6; a possible D gene is TRBD1 (6 bases). CDR3 DNA: TGTGCCAGCAGTTTATACAGGGTGGATTCACCCCTCCACTTT. This codes for CASSLYRVDSPLHF. The entire variable domain, with the rest obtained from reference TRBV28 and TRBJ1-6, is as follows: DVKVTQSSRYLVKRTGEKVFLECVQDMDHENMFWYRQDPGLGLRLIYFSYDVKMKEKGDIPEGYSVSREKKERFSLILESASTNQTSMYLCASSLYRVDSPLHFGNGTRLTVT.